Shown below are 2 T cell receptor beta chains from a single sample sequenced in a study of graft-versus-host responses after intestinal transplantation. Their target antigens are unknown. Generated by immunoSEQ multiplex PCR, the TCRdb table keeps only in-frame clones and is missing some. The sample includes roughly 120,000 clones, around 93% seen only once; the top ten take more than 0.1%. Sample: unstimulated CD4+ T cells sorted from spleen or lymph node cells, taken before intestinal transplant. The receptor set was obtained from a human donor who received an intestinal transplant.

The CDR3 loop is CASTRDRGEKLFF. Here the CDR3 DNA reads TGCGCCAGCACCAGGGACAGGGGCGAAAAACTGTTTTTT. The chain uses TRBV4-1 and TRBJ1-4; 10 bases are a match to TRBD1. J lost 8 bases, V lost 7 bases, and 4 bases had no gene match. The CDR3 is 13 amino acids. The germline V gene has CDR1 MGHRA and CDR2 YSYEKL.

This clone was found once. The gene calls are TRBV18 and TRBJ1-5; D perhaps matches TRBD1 (5 bases). Germline loops: CDR1 KGHSH, CDR2 LQKENI. Trimming shortened V by 1 base and J by 1 base, and 11 bases separated the two germline ends. This CDR3 has 16 residues. CDR3 in amino acids: CASSPLPGVSNQPQHF. In DNA form, the CDR3 reads TGTGCCAGCTCACCACTCCCGGGGGTAAGCAATCAGCCCCAGCATTTT.